What follows is one TCR beta chain and its context. Its specificity is unknown. The entry originates in a study of OX40 agonist ivuxolimab in advanced cancers. Study details: Aged roughly 23 to 79 with a mean of approximately 57 years, they were around 79% male. Around 40% of patients had received prior checkpoint inhibitor therapy. Whole-study results and caveats: Dosing at 0.1 to 3.0 mg/kg was accompanied by clonal expansion of CD4+ and CD8+ blood T cells by week 6. CD8+ T cells (on average) carried more expanded clones than CD4+ T cells.

Using immunoSEQ multiplex PCR, the repertoire was profiled, and TCRdb retains in-frame clones only, with some absent. This sample has over 35,000 clones, with roughly nine tenths found just once. This CDR3 is 17 amino acids long. Germline loops: CDR1 GTSNPN, CDR2 SVGIG (reference sequence). J was trimmed by 0 bases and V by 3 bases; bases with no gene match: 9. Sequenced material: CD4+ or CD8+ T cells sorted from blood, taken in a trial of the OX40 agonist ivuxolimab. The chain joins TRBV30 to TRBJ1-5; TRBD1 aligns across 9 bases. The source of this sequence is an adult with an advanced solid tumor such as melanoma, head and neck, liver or kidney cancer. Here the CDR3 DNA reads TGTGCCTGGAGCCCCGGGACAGGGCGTAATAGCAATCAGCCCCAGCATTTT. Translation gives CAWSPGTGRNSNQPQHF.